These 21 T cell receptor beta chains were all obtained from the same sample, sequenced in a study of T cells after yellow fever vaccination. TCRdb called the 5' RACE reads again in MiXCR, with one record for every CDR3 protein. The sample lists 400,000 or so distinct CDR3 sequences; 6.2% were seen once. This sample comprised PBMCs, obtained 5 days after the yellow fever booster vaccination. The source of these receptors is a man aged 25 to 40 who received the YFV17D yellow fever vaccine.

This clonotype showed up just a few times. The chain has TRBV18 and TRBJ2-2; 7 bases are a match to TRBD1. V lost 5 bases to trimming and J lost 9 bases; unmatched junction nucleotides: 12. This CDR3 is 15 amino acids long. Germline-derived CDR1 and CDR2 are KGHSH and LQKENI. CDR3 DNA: TGTGCCAGCTCAGCTCCCAAGACAGGGACCCGGGAGCTGTTTTTT. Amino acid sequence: CASSAPKTGTRELFF.

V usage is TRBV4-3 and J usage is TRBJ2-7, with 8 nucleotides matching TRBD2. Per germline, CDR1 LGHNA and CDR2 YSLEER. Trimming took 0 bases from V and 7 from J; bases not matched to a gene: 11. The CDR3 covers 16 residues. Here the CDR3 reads CASSQDSSGGFWEQYF. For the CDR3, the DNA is TGCGCCAGCAGCCAAGATTCTTCGGGAGGGTTTTGGGAGCAGTACTTC.

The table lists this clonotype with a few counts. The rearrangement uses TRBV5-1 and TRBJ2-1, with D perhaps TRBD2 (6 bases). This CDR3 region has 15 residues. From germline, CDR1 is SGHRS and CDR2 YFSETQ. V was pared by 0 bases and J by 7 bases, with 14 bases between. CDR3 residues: CASSLDGTPWNEQFF. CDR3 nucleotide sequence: TGCGCCAGCAGCTTGGACGGGACTCCATGGAATGAGCAGTTCTTC.

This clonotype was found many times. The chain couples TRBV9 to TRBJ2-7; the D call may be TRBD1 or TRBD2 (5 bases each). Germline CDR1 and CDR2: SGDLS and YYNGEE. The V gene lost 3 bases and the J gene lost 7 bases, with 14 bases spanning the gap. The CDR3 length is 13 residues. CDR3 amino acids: CASSAGTPREQYF. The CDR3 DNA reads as TGTGCCAGCAGCGCAGGGACCCCCCGAGAGCAGTACTTC.

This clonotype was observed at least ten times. The CDR3 nucleotides read TGTGCCAGCAGCCGGACTAAAGGAGTGGCGCAGTATTTT. Encoded protein: CASSRTKGVAQYF. This chain links TRBV3-1 with TRBJ2-3; possibly TRBD2 for D (6 bases). Germline V gives CDR1 LGHDT, CDR2 YNNKEL (reference sequence). The CDR3 runs to 13 residues. V was cut by 4 bases and J by 10 bases, with 15 bases left in between.

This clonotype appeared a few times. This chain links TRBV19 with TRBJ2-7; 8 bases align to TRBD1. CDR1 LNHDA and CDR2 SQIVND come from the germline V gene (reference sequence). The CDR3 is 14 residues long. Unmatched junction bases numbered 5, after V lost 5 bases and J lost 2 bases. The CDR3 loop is CASSPTGDPYEQYF. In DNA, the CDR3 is TGTGCCAGTAGTCCGACAGGGGATCCCTACGAGCAGTACTTC.

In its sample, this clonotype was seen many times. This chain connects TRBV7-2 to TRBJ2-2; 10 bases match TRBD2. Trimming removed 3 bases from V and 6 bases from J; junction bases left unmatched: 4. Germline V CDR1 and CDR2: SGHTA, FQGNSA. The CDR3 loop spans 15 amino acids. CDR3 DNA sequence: TGTGCCAGCAGCTTCTTAGCGGGAGGACCCGGGGAGCTGTTTTTT. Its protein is CASSFLAGGPGELFF. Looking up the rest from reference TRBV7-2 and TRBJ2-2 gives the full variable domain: GAGVSQSPSNKVTEKGKDVELRCDPISGHTALYWYRQSLGQGLEFLIYFQGNSAPDKSGLPSDRFSAERTGGSVSTLTIQRTQQEDSAVYLCASSFLAGGPGELFFGEGSRLTVL.

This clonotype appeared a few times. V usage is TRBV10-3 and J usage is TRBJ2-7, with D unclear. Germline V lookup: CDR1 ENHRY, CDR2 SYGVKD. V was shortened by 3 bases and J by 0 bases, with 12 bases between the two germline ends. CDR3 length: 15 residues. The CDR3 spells CAISDSGNTSYEQYF. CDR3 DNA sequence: TGTGCCATCAGTGATTCAGGCAACACCTCCTACGAGCAGTACTTC.

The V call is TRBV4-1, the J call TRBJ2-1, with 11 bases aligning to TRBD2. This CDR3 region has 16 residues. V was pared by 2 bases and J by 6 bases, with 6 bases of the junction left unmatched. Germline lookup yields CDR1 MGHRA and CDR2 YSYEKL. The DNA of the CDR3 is TGCGCCAGCAGCCAACGTGGGACTAGCGGCCCCAATGAGCAGTTCTTC. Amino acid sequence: CASSQRGTSGPNEQFF.

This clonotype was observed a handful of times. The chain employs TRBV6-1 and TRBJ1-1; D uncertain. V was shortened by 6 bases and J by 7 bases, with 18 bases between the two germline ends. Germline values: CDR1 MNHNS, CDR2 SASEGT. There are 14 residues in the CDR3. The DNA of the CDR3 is TGTGCCAGCAGACCGGGGTCTGGACCACTTGAAGCTTTCTTT. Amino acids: CASRPGSGPLEAFF.

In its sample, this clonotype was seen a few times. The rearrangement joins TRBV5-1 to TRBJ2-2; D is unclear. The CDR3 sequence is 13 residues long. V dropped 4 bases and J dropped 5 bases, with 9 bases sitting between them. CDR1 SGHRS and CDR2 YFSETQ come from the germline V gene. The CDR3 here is CASSVGQTGELFF. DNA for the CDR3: TGCGCCAGCAGCGTCGGTCAAACCGGGGAGCTGTTTTTT.

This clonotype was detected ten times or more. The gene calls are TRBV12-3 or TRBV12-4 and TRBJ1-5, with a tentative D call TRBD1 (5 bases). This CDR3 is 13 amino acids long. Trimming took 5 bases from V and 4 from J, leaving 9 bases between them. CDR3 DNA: TGTGCCAGCAGTGCAGCAGGGAATCAGCCCCAGCATTTT. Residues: CASSAAGNQPQHF.

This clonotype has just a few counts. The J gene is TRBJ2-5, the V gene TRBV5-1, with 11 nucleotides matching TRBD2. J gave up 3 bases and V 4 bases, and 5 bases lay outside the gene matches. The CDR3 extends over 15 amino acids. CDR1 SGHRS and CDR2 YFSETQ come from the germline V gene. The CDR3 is CASSAGTSGKETQYF. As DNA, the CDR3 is TGCGCCAGCAGCGCCGGGACTAGCGGCAAAGAGACCCAGTACTTC. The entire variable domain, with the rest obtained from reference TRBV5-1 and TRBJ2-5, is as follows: KAGVTQTPRYLIKTRGQQVTLSCSPISGHRSVSWYQQTPGQGLQFLFEYFSETQRNKGNFPGRFSGRQFSNSRSEMNVSTLELGDSALYLCASSAGTSGKETQYFGPGTRLLVL.

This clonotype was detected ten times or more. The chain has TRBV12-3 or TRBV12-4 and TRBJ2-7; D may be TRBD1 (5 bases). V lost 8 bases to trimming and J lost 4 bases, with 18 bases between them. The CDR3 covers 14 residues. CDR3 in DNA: TGTGCCAGCTCCAATGGGGCCACATTATACGAGCAGTACTTC. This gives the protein CASSNGATLYEQYF.

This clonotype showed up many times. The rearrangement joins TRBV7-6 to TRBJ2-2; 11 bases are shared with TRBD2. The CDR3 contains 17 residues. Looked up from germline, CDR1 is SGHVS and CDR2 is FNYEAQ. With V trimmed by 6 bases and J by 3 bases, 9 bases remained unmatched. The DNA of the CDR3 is TGTGCCAGCAGTCCTCTAGCGGGAGGCGCCGACACCGGGGAGCTGTTTTTT. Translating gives CASSPLAGGADTGELFF.

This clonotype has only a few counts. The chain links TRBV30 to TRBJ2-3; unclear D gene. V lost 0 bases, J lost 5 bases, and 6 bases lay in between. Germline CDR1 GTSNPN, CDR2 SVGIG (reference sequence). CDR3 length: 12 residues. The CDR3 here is CAWSVRRDTQYF. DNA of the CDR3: TGTGCCTGGAGTGTACGAAGAGATACGCAGTATTTT.

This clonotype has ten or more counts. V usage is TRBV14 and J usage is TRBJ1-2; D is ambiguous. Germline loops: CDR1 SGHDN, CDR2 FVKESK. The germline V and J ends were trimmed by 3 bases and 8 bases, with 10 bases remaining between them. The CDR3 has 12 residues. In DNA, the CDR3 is TGTGCCAGCAGCCAGTGGGCTTCCGGCTACACCTTC. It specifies CASSQWASGYTF.

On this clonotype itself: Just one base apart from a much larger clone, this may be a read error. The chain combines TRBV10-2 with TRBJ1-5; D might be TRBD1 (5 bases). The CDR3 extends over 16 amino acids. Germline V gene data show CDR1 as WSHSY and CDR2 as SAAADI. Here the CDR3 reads CASRSGSDRSNEPQHF. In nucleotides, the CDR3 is TGCGCCAGCAGATCGGGGTCAGACAGAAGCAATGAGCCCCAGCATTTT.

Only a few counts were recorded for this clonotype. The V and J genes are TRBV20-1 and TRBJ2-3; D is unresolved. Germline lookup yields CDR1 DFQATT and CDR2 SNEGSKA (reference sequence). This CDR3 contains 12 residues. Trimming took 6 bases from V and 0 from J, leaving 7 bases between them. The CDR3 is CSAPRSTDTQYF. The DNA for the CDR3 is TGCAGTGCGCCCCGTAGCACAGATACGCAGTATTTT.

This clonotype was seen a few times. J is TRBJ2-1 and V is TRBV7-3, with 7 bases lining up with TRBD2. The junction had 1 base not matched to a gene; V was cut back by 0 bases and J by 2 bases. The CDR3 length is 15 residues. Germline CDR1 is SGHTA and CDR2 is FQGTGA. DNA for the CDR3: TGTGCCAGCAGCTTAACCGGGACTACCTACAATGAGCAGTTCTTC. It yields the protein CASSLTGTTYNEQFF.

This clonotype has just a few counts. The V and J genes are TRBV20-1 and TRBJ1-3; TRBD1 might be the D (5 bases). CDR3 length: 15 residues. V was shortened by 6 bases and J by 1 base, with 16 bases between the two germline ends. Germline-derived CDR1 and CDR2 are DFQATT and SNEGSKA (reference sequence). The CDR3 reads CSAERRQISGNTIYF. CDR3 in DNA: TGCAGTGCCGAACGCCGACAGATTTCTGGAAACACCATATATTTT.